The 2 T cell receptor beta chains presented below share a single source sample, sequenced in a study of T cells after yellow fever vaccination. TCRdb redid the calling of the 5' RACE reads with MiXCR, one entry per CDR3 protein. The data hold 80,000 to 100,000 distinct CDR3 sequences, with about 8.4% observed a single time. The material sequenced was CD8+ T cells not binding an NS4B(214-222) dextramer, sorted from PBMCs, taken approximately 16 days after the first yellow fever vaccination. The receptors stem from a man younger than 35 who received the YFV17D yellow fever vaccine.

This clonotype has at least ten counts. The CDR3 DNA reads as TGTGCCAGCAGTTTTAGCGGGGACGAACAAGAGACCCAGTACTTC. It encodes CASSFSGDEQETQYF. This chain joins TRBV12-3 or TRBV12-4 and TRBJ2-5; 8 bases fit TRBD2. The J segment lost 2 bases and the V segment lost 3 bases, leaving 5 bases of the junction unmatched. This CDR3 has 15 residues.

The chain carries TRBV6-5 and TRBJ2-1, with 7 bases matching TRBD1. The CDR3 contains 12 residues. J lost 12 bases, V lost 5 bases, and 7 bases had no gene match. The germline CDR1 and CDR2 sequences are MNHEY and SVGAGI. CDR3 in amino acids: CASSHTTGVQFF. The CDR3 coding sequence is TGTGCCAGCAGTCACACTACAGGGGTGCAGTTCTTC.